The 12 T cell receptor beta chains given below trace back to one sample, sequenced in a study of T cells in narcolepsy. TCRdb's table, derived via immunoSEQ multiplex PCR, lists solely in-frame clones and lacks some. The sample has tens of thousands of clones, less than 85% seen once; the top ten hold 0.95% to 1.5%. The specimen was CD45RA- memory CD4+ T cells from PBMCs. These receptors originate from a human donor with narcolepsy.

The rearrangement uses TRBV6-1 and TRBJ1-6; no firm D call. Trimming removed 4 bases at V and 4 bases at J, with 8 bases between. Germline CDR1 is MNHNS and CDR2 is SASEGT. This CDR3 is 14 amino acids long. The CDR3 protein is CASSVGDYNSPLHF. The CDR3 DNA reads as TGTGCCAGCAGTGTCGGGGATTATAATTCACCCCTCCACTTT.

This chain links TRBV9 with TRBJ2-3; D ambiguous. The V gene lost 1 base and the J gene lost 6 bases, with 12 bases spanning the gap. Germline assignment: CDR1 SGDLS and CDR2 YYNGEE. The CDR3 is made up of 14 amino acids. The CDR3 is CASSVRQEQDTQYF. The CDR3 DNA sequence: TGTGCCAGCAGCGTACGGCAGGAGCAGGATACGCAGTATTTT.

The chain joins TRBV9 to TRBJ1-3; D perhaps matches TRBD1 (5 bases). The germline V and J ends were trimmed by 2 bases and 0 bases, with 18 bases remaining between them. The CDR3 is 18 residues long. Germline V CDR1 and CDR2: SGDLS, YYNGEE. The CDR3 sequence: CASSVSDLGRASGNTIYF. The CDR3 DNA follows: TGTGCCAGCAGCGTCTCGGACCTGGGGCGAGCCTCTGGAAACACCATATATTTT.

The gene calls are TRBV9 and TRBJ2-7, with 7 bases identical to TRBD2. From germline, CDR1 is SGDLS and CDR2 YYNGEE. V gave up 4 bases and J gave up 6 bases; unmatched junction bases: 13. There are 15 residues in the CDR3. CDR3 bases: TGTGCCAGCAGCCCGGCCGGGACTACCTTCGGCGAGCAGTACTTC. Translation gives CASSPAGTTFGEQYF.

About this clone itself: One junction end disagrees with the germline gene, perhaps due to a read error. The genes are TRBV7-7 and TRBJ2-3; D perhaps matches TRBD2 (7 bases). Germline V CDR1 and CDR2: SSHAT, FNYEAQ (reference sequence). This CDR3 comprises 14 residues. The CDR3 is CASSRGGGTDTQYF. The CDR3 DNA follows: TGTGCTAGCAGCCGAGGGGGGGGCACAGATACGCAGTATTTT.

CDR3 nucleotide sequence: TGCAGCGTTGCGGAGGGGACAGATACGCAGTATTTT. Translating gives CSVAEGTDTQYF. This rearrangement joins TRBV29-1 to TRBJ2-3; possibly TRBD2 for D (6 bases). CDR1 is SQVTM and CDR2 is ANQGSEA in the germline V gene. The CDR3 runs to 12 residues. V was pared by 4 bases and J by 3 bases, with 8 bases between.

This clone was seen more than once but under ten times. The rearrangement uses TRBV5-1 and TRBJ1-4, with D maybe TRBD1 (5 bases). CDR3 size: 14 residues. Trimming cost V 4 bases and J 8 bases, with 15 bases left between them. The germline V gene encodes CDR1 SGHRS and CDR2 YFSETQ. CDR3 DNA: TGCGCCAGCAGCCTGCGAGGGGCGGAAGAAAAACTGTTTTTT. This codes for CASSLRGAEEKLFF.

This clone was seen only once. The chain couples TRBV18 to TRBJ2-5; TRBD2 aligns across 14 bases. V was pared by 4 bases and J by 5 bases, with 6 bases of the junction left unmatched. Germline loops: CDR1 KGHSH, CDR2 LQKENI. The CDR3 runs 16 residues. CDR3 bases: TGTGCCAGCTCACGGACCGGGACTAGCGGGGGTGAGACCCAGTACTTC. It is translated as CASSRTGTSGGETQYF.

This clone was recorded once. The rearrangement joins TRBV27 to TRBJ2-7; D possibly corresponds to TRBD2 (5 bases). The CDR3 is made up of 13 amino acids. Between the trimmed V and J ends, which lost 8 bases and 7 bases, there was a span of 18 bases. Germline V CDR1 and CDR2: MNHEY, SMNVEV (reference sequence). CDR3: CASRPTRTGEQYV. CDR3 coding DNA: TGTGCCAGCCGTCCGACTCGGACGGGAGAGCAGTACGTC.

V gene TRBV19 combines with J gene TRBJ2-5; 7 bases line up with TRBD1. CDR3 length: 15 amino acids. V lost 4 bases and J lost 4; bases outside the gene matches: 9. CDR1 and CDR2 from the germline V gene are LNHDA and SQIVND (reference sequence). The CDR3 region is CASSTGNRGTETQYF. CDR3 DNA: TGTGCCAGTAGTACGGGAAACAGGGGAACAGAGACCCAGTACTTC.

The chain is built from TRBV27 and TRBJ1-5; a weak D match, TRBD1 (5 bases). V was shortened by 5 bases and J by 4 bases, with 15 bases between the two germline ends. This CDR3 has 15 amino acids. Germline CDR1 is MNHEY and CDR2 is SMNVEV (reference sequence). The CDR3 protein is CASSPTEGHNQPQHF. The CDR3 DNA follows: TGTGCCAGCAGTCCCACCGAGGGGCATAATCAGCCCCAGCATTTT.

V usage is TRBV9 and J usage is TRBJ1-3; 8 bases are a match to TRBD1. Germline loops: CDR1 SGDLS, CDR2 YYNGEE. The CDR3 runs to 17 residues. Trimming at V came to 4 bases and at J to 0 bases, leaving 9 bases not matched to a gene. In DNA form, the CDR3 reads TGTGCCAGCAGCACCGGACAGGGCAGAGGCTCTGGAAACACCATATATTTT. This gives the protein CASSTGQGRGSGNTIYF.